This passage covers 26 T cell receptor beta chains from one sample sequenced in a study of T cell therapy after organ transplantation. These receptors are not linked to any known antigen. TCRdb's table, derived via immunoSEQ multiplex PCR, lists solely in-frame clones and lacks some. In the table there are over a thousand clones, about two thirds of which are singletons. Time point: 20-29 weeks after completion of therapy. Sequenced here: CD8+ T cells from blood, sampled after autologous CMV-specific T cell therapy. The source is a human patient who had received a solid organ transplant and had CMV disease. Some T cells may be graft donor cells.

The gene calls are TRBV9 and TRBJ1-1; 7 bases are a match to TRBD1. V lost 3 bases and J lost 3; bases outside the gene matches: 5. CDR1 SGDLS and CDR2 YYNGEE come from the germline V gene. The CDR3 runs 14 residues. As DNA, the CDR3 is TGTGCCAGCAGCGCAGTAGACAGGGACACTGAAGCTTTCTTT. Translated: CASSAVDRDTEAFF.

The chain recombines TRBV6-6 with TRBJ1-5; no clear D gene. This CDR3 has 15 amino acids. V was shortened by 1 base and J by 6 bases, with 13 bases between the two germline ends. The germline gives CDR1 MNHNY, CDR2 SVGAGI (reference sequence). CDR3 DNA: TGTGCCAGCAGTTACTGGGGAGATGAGGGTCAGCCCCAGCATTTT. Translation gives CASSYWGDEGQPQHF.

This chain connects TRBV9 to TRBJ1-1, with D unresolved. Trimming left V 4 bases short and J 1 base short, with 11 bases between. CDR3 size: 14 residues. CDR1 is SGDLS, CDR2 YYNGEE, per germline. The CDR3, as DNA: TGTGCCAGCAGCCGGTGGCAGGAGAACACTGAAGCTTTCTTT. Its translation: CASSRWQENTEAFF.

The V and J genes are TRBV19 and TRBJ2-1; TRBD2 aligns across 7 bases. Germline lookup yields CDR1 LNHDA and CDR2 SQIVND (reference sequence). This CDR3 is built from 16 residues. With 2 bases clipped from V and 5 bases from J, the junction kept 9 bases outside the gene matches. CDR3 nucleotides: TGTGCCAGTAGTATATATTTACTAGCGCCGAACAATGAGCAGTTCTTC. Protein: CASSIYLLAPNNEQFF.

The table lists this clone with a count of one. V and J are TRBV5-1 and TRBJ2-7; D is uncertain. The V end lost 0 bases, the J end lost 5 bases, and 12 bases lay between the germline ends. The CDR3 spans 14 residues. Germline V lookup: CDR1 SGHRS, CDR2 YFSETQ. CDR3 protein: CASSLDLYTNEQYF. In DNA form, the CDR3 reads TGCGCCAGCAGCTTGGACCTATACACAAACGAGCAGTACTTC.

The chain employs TRBV25-1 and TRBJ2-1, with D possibly being TRBD1 (5 bases). The CDR3 runs to 16 residues. V lost 1 base and J lost 2, with 12 bases in between. Germline V lookup: CDR1 MGHDK, CDR2 SYGVNS. CDR3 DNA sequence: TGTGCCAGCAGTGAATTAGACAGTACTACCTACAATGAGCAGTTCTTC. Its protein is CASSELDSTTYNEQFF.

This clone occurred a few times. The chain uses TRBV2 and TRBJ2-7; D is tentatively TRBD1 or TRBD2 (5 bases each). Germline V gene lookup returns CDR1 SNHLY and CDR2 FYNNEI. V was shortened by 4 bases and J by 4 bases, with 14 bases between the two germline ends. The CDR3 runs 14 residues. For the CDR3, the DNA is TGTGCCAGCAGTGTCGGCCCGGGGACGTACGAGCAGTACTTC. Protein product: CASSVGPGTYEQYF.

V gene TRBV19 combines with J gene TRBJ2-6; D unclear. V was trimmed by 3 bases and J by 3 bases, leaving 9 bases between them. CDR3 length: 15 amino acids. Per the germline V gene, CDR1 is LNHDA and CDR2 is SQIVND (reference sequence). CDR3 DNA: TGTGCCAGTAGTATTATGCGGCTTGGGGCCAACGTCCTGACTTTC. Its translation is CASSIMRLGANVLTF.

The chain employs TRBV7-3 and TRBJ2-7; TRBD1 matches 7 bases. The germline V gene encodes CDR1 SGHTA and CDR2 FQGTGA. V gave up 0 bases and J gave up 2 bases; unmatched junction bases: 4. The length of the CDR3 is 15 residues. The CDR3 is CASSLTGTATYEQYF. The CDR3 DNA sequence: TGTGCCAGCAGCTTAACCGGGACAGCCACCTACGAGCAGTACTTC.

This chain connects TRBV27 to TRBJ2-3, with a possible D match to TRBD2 (6 bases). Trimming removed 2 bases from V and 2 bases from J, with 8 bases in between. Germline CDR1 is MNHEY and CDR2 is SMNVEV (reference sequence). The CDR3 has 14 residues. In DNA, the CDR3 is TGTGCCAGCAGTTTACCGGGGGACACAGATACGCAGTATTTT. The encoded protein is CASSLPGDTDTQYF.

This clone appeared a few times. The CDR3 sequence is CASSPQSGDLNTEAFF. CDR3 sequence (DNA): TGTGCCAGCAGCCCACAGTCGGGCGACCTGAACACTGAAGCTTTCTTT. The J gene is TRBJ1-1, the V gene TRBV4-2; D unclear. The germline V gene has CDR1 LGHNA and CDR2 YNFKEQ. The length of the CDR3 is 16 residues. V lost 4 bases, J lost 0 bases, and 15 bases lay in between.

The V gene is TRBV28, the J gene TRBJ2-3; 12 positions agree with TRBD2. The V segment lost 6 bases and the J segment 3 bases; nucleotides outside the gene matches: 10. CDR1 MDHEN and CDR2 SYDVKM come from the germline V gene. This CDR3 region has 17 residues. The DNA of the CDR3 is TGTGCCAGCAGCCCGAGACTAGCGGGGGAGAGTACAGATACGCAGTATTTT. Its translation: CASSPRLAGESTDTQYF.

This chain uses TRBV7-2 with TRBJ1-3; D unresolved. V was shortened by 4 bases and J by 0 bases, with 7 bases between the two germline ends. This CDR3 comprises 14 residues. Germline CDR1 is SGHTA and CDR2 is FQGNSA. The CDR3 DNA follows: TGTGCCAGCAGCTCGGGTGACTCTGGAAACACCATATATTTT. Translation gives CASSSGDSGNTIYF.

CDR3 amino acids: CASSLESRHEAFF. DNA for the CDR3: TGTGCCAGCAGCTTAGAGTCCAGGCATGAAGCTTTCTTT. The genes are TRBV7-9 and TRBJ1-1; unclear D gene. Between the trimmed V and J ends, which lost 1 base and 7 bases, there was a span of 10 bases. Germline V gene lookup returns CDR1 SEHNR and CDR2 FQNEAQ (reference sequence). The CDR3 extends over 13 amino acids.

V and J are TRBV11-1 and TRBJ2-7; D is undetermined. Germline CDR1 SGHAT, CDR2 FQDESV (reference sequence). V was clipped by 3 bases and J by 3 bases, with 9 bases between them. This CDR3 is 13 amino acids long. CDR3 protein: CASSFSSDYEQYF. For the CDR3, the DNA is TGTGCCAGCAGCTTCTCCAGCGACTACGAGCAGTACTTC.

The chain recombines TRBV27 with TRBJ2-1, with TRBD1 matching over 9 bases. V lost 4 bases, J lost 5 bases, and 6 bases stayed unmatched. The CDR3 consists of 15 residues. Germline-derived CDR1 and CDR2 are MNHEY and SMNVEV (reference sequence). In DNA form, the CDR3 reads TGTGCCAGCAGTTCCCGGGACAGGGTTAACAATGAGCAGTTCTTC. This sequence encodes CASSSRDRVNNEQFF.

The rearrangement links TRBV25-1 to TRBJ2-7; D gene unclear. Germline CDR1 MGHDK, CDR2 SYGVNS. V shed 3 bases and J shed 2 bases, with 11 bases lying between them. This CDR3 region has 14 residues. DNA of the CDR3: TGTGCCAGCAGTGACTTAGACGGGCCCTACGAGCAGTACTTC. Protein: CASSDLDGPYEQYF.

V usage is TRBV9 and J usage is TRBJ1-1, with D uncertain. CDR3 length: 13 amino acids. V shed 0 bases and J shed 5 bases, with 8 bases lying between them. Germline lookup yields CDR1 SGDLS and CDR2 YYNGEE. The CDR3 nucleotides read TGTGCCAGCAGCGTAGACGGCGTGACTGAAGCTTTCTTT. Protein sequence: CASSVDGVTEAFF.

This chain links TRBV7-9 with TRBJ2-7, with D maybe TRBD1 (6 bases). The CDR3 runs to 15 residues. The germline CDR1 and CDR2 sequences are SEHNR and FQNEAQ (reference sequence). Trimming took 2 bases from V and 5 from J, leaving 16 bases between them. The CDR3 DNA follows: TGTGCCAGCAGCTTATCCCCAGGGGTCCCCGACGAGCAGTACTTC. This translates into CASSLSPGVPDEQYF.

The chain joins TRBV19 to TRBJ1-2; D is uncertain. The CDR3 runs to 12 residues. Trimming removed 5 bases from V and 5 bases from J, with 9 bases in between. CDR1 is LNHDA and CDR2 is SQIVND in the germline V gene (reference sequence). This chain's CDR3 is CASSAGLYGYTF. The DNA for the CDR3 is TGTGCCAGTAGTGCCGGGCTTTATGGCTACACCTTC.

This clone was detected once. The rearrangement links TRBV5-1 to TRBJ2-1; either TRBD1 or TRBD2 may fit D (6 bases each). Per the germline V gene, CDR1 is SGHRS and CDR2 is YFSETQ. The CDR3 is 14 residues long. V lost 4 bases and J lost 4, with 12 bases in between. In nucleotides, the CDR3 is TGCGCCAGCAGCCCAGGGGACTCGTACAATGAGCAGTTCTTC. Translation: CASSPGDSYNEQFF.

The V and J genes are TRBV4-1 and TRBJ2-1; the D gene is possibly TRBD2 (5 bases). The V gene's germline CDR1 is MGHRA and CDR2 YSYEKL. The CDR3 loop spans 16 amino acids. Between the trimmed V and J ends, which lost 4 bases and 2 bases, there was a span of 15 bases. For the CDR3, the DNA is TGCGCCAGCAGCCCCGCCTGGGAGCCCACCTACAATGAGCAGTTCTTC. Protein: CASSPAWEPTYNEQFF.

This chain links TRBV9 with TRBJ1-2, with D tentatively TRBD1 (5 bases). The CDR3 has 16 amino acids. CDR1 is SGDLS and CDR2 is YYNGEE in the germline V gene. V lost 4 bases and J 5 bases, leaving 21 bases between the germline ends. The DNA for the CDR3 is TGTGCCAGCAGCCCCAGTTTCGGGGGAGATTGGTATGGCTACACCTTC. It is translated as CASSPSFGGDWYGYTF.

The genes are TRBV4-1 and TRBJ2-2; 10 nucleotides agree with TRBD1. The CDR3 has 17 amino acids. V gave up 3 bases and J gave up 4 bases; unmatched junction bases: 8. Germline values: CDR1 MGHRA, CDR2 YSYEKL. CDR3: CASSHAGTGVSTGELFF. CDR3 DNA: TGCGCCAGCAGCCACGCAGGGACAGGGGTTTCCACCGGGGAGCTGTTTTTT.

The chain uses TRBV6-6 and TRBJ1-2; D remains unclear. This CDR3 has 14 amino acids. Germline CDR1 reads MNHNY; CDR2 reads SVGAGI (reference sequence). V dropped 4 bases and J dropped 5 bases, with 14 bases sitting between them. CDR3 in amino acids: CASSSTADGYGYTF. CDR3 DNA sequence: TGTGCCAGCAGTTCTACAGCAGACGGGTATGGCTACACCTTC.

This clone showed up just once. This chain connects TRBV5-5 to TRBJ2-7, with 9 bases lining up with TRBD1. The ends lost 2 bases at V and 0 bases at J; junction bases unmatched: 6. CDR3 length: 16 amino acids. Per germline, CDR1 SGHKS and CDR2 YYEKEE (reference sequence). This chain's CDR3 is CASSLAPTGGSYEQYF. CDR3 DNA: TGTGCCAGCAGCTTAGCCCCGACAGGGGGCTCCTACGAGCAGTACTTC.